This TCR beta chain is from a study of cytomegalovirus exposure and HLA in healthy donors. Turning to the study itself: Out of about 180 million T cells, an earlier analysis found roughly 100 million unique TCR beta sequences in total. Study-level points and caveats: Available immune exposure information was restricted to CMV serostatus only. At a 0.05 false discovery rate, a later analysis found roughly 17,000 TCR beta sequences to be associated with HLA alleles. Earlier analysis looked at TCR beta V segments, and most were productive about 87% or about 30% of the time.

Germline assignment: CDR1 MNHEY and CDR2 SVGAGI. V shed 4 bases and J shed 2 bases, with 10 bases lying between them. This CDR3 is 14 amino acids long. For this clone: Its antigen remains unidentified.

PCR involved 60 Vbeta and 13 Jbeta primers. TCRdb's copy holds only in-frame clones and misses some; the assay was immunoSEQ multiplex PCR. Of more than 85,000 clones listed, approximately 81% are singletons. The chain is built from TRBV6-5 and TRBJ2-3; possibly TRBD1 for D (5 bases). This clonotype was obtained from a female donor in good health and CMV-seropositive. The sample comprised PBMCs. The CDR3 DNA sequence: TGTGCCAGCAGTTTTGGGGCGGACACAGATACGCAGTATTTT. It translates to CASSFGADTDTQYF.